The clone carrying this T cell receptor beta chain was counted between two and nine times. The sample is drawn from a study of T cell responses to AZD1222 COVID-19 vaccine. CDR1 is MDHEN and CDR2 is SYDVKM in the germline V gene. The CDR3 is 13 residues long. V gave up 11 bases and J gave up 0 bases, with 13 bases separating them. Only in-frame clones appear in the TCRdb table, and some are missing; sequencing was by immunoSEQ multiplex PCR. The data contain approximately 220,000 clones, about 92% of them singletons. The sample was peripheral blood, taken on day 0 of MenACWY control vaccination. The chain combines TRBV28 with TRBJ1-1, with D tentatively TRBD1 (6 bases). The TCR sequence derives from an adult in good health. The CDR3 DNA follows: TGTGCCGGCCGCAGGGGTTTGAACACTGAAGCTTTCTTT. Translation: CAGRRGLNTEAFF.